This TCR beta chain was recorded in a study of beta chain features in type 1 diabetes. Findings and caveats of the study: Insertions were fewer and deletions more numerous at VDJ junctions in type 1 diabetes patients. Naive, central memory and Treg TCRB repertoires seemed to resemble each other more closely in patients than they did in healthy donors. All four CD4+ subsets of Type 1 diabetes patients contained TCRB CDR3s that were moderately but significantly shorter.

Investigators reverse transcribed all isolated RNA, so they sequenced expressed TCRB transcripts. Assay: immunoSEQ multiplex PCR; the TCRdb copy retains only in-frame clones and omits some. The data contain roughly 330,000 clones, roughly 14% of them singletons. Trimming took 3 bases from V and 5 from J, leaving 10 bases between them. Germline-derived CDR1 and CDR2 are SGHVS and FNYEAQ. This CDR3 is 14 amino acids long. Concerning this clone itself: Antigen: not known.

The clonotype was recovered from a woman aged 18-29 years with type 1 diabetes. V gene TRBV7-6 combines with J gene TRBJ1-4, with D hard to call. Sample: naive CD4+ T cells from blood. CDR3 residues: CASSLRADNEKLFF. In DNA form, the CDR3 reads TGTGCCAGCAGCTTGCGGGCAGACAATGAAAAACTGTTTTTT.